The clone carrying this T cell receptor beta chain was observed many times. Antigen: not known. The sample originates from a study of T cells in Graves' hyperthyroidism and ophthalmopathy. Findings and limits, study-wide: Blood also carried most thyroid clonotypes expanded above 0.001.

Germline values: CDR1 DFQATT, CDR2 SNEGSKA (reference sequence). V was pared by 3 bases and J by 3 bases, with 4 bases of the junction left unmatched. This CDR3 is 14 amino acids long. Amplified regions were TCR beta CDR3 sequences from RNA transcripts. The HTBI primer set served for first-round RT-PCR of the TCR CDR3. TCRdb analysed the multiplex PCR reads with MiXCR anew, one entry per CDR3 protein. The table has 660,000 or so distinct CDR3 sequences, roughly 20% seen once. The receptor comes from a man under 40 with Graves' ophthalmopathy. The gene calls are TRBV20-1 and TRBJ1-5, with TRBD1 matching 8 bases. Sequenced input: blood. The DNA of the CDR3 is TGCAGTGCTAGCAGACAGGGGTCCAATCAGCCCCAGCATTTT. Residues: CSASRQGSNQPQHF.